The T cell receptor beta chain described here comes from a study of CD8 T cells in Susac syndrome. Across the study: The Susac syndrome patients that were sequenced included about six with active disease and roughly 8 in remission. Study-level findings and limits: Total CD8+ and CD8+ TEMRA repertoires contained sixteen and five Susac-specific public clones, respectively.

Sequencing targeted TCR beta in T cells from blood (CD8+ and CD4+). Turning to this clonotype: Its antigen is not known. The junction does not match germline at one end; this may be a read error.

After extraction with the RNeasy kit, about 0.5 to 1 ug of the RNA was reverse transcribed using random hexamers. TCRdb reprocessed the immunoSEQ multiplex PCR reads via MiXCR and lists one record per CDR3 protein. The table has approximately 80,000 distinct CDR3 sequences, 94% seen once. The germline CDR1 and CDR2 sequences are SGDLS and YYNGEE. CDR3 length: 15 amino acids. The sequenced sample consisted of CD8+ T cells from PBMCs. The chain is built from TRBV9 and TRBJ1-2; possibly TRBD1 for D (5 bases). The source of this sequence is a human donor with Susac syndrome. This chain's CDR3 is CASGVATGGRNGYTF. In DNA form, the CDR3 reads TGTGCCAGCGGCGTAGCTACGGGGGGTCGCAATGGCTACACCTTC.